The next 5 T cell receptor beta chains were all read from a single sample in a study of metastatic and nonmetastatic thyroid tumors. Until they underwent thyroid surgery, no patient had received any treatment. MiXCR re-clonotyped the PCR reads for TCRdb. The sample yields around 52,000 clones, 25% to 35% seen once. Sequencing was carried out using blood. The source of these receptors is a female donor with papillary thyroid cancer or a benign thyroid nodule (not recorded which). Some clones in this sample may be carry-over from other donors' samples.

This clone was counted a few times. The chain joins TRBV6-1 to TRBJ2-7, with 9 positions matching TRBD1. The CDR3 extends over 14 amino acids. Germline CDR1 is MNHNS and CDR2 is SASEGT. V lost 5 bases, J lost 4 bases, and 6 bases stayed unmatched. The CDR3 is CASSRGQGMYEQYF. The CDR3 DNA reads TGTGCCAGCAGTCGCGGACAGGGGATGTACGAGCAGTACTTC.

V gene TRBV6-2 or TRBV6-3 combines with J gene TRBJ1-6, with 8 nucleotides matching TRBD1. The ends lost 5 bases at V and 10 bases at J; junction bases unmatched: 7. The V gene's germline CDR1 is MNHEY and CDR2 SVGEGT. The CDR3 consists of 14 residues. The CDR3 protein is CASSNTGGESPLHF. The CDR3 DNA sequence: TGTGCCAGCAGTAATACAGGGGGTGAATCACCCCTCCACTTT.

V gene TRBV9 combines with J gene TRBJ2-1; D is possibly TRBD2 (6 bases). The CDR3 extends over 14 amino acids. The germline V gene encodes CDR1 SGDLS and CDR2 YYNGEE. V gave up 3 bases and J gave up 3 bases, with 10 bases separating them. This chain's CDR3 is CASSDRLGYNEQFF. CDR3 in DNA: TGTGCCAGCAGCGACCGACTAGGCTACAATGAGCAGTTCTTC.

This clone was picked up a small number of times. V usage is TRBV10-2 and J usage is TRBJ1-5; no definite D call. This CDR3 comprises 12 residues. Deletions cut 6 bases from V and 0 bases from J, with 3 bases between. Germline V gene sequence: CDR1 WSHSY, CDR2 SAAADI. CDR3 sequence reads: CASRGSNQPQHF. The CDR3 DNA is TGCGCCAGCAGGGGTAGCAATCAGCCCCAGCATTTT.

There are a few counts of this clone. This chain links TRBV20-1 with TRBJ1-1, with D hard to call. V was clipped by 6 bases and J by 3 bases, with 8 bases between them. CDR1 and CDR2 (germline): DFQATT, SNEGSKA (reference sequence). This CDR3 spans 11 amino acids. This CDR3 reads CSAQRDTEAFF. CDR3 coding DNA: TGCAGTGCCCAGAGGGACACTGAAGCTTTCTTT.